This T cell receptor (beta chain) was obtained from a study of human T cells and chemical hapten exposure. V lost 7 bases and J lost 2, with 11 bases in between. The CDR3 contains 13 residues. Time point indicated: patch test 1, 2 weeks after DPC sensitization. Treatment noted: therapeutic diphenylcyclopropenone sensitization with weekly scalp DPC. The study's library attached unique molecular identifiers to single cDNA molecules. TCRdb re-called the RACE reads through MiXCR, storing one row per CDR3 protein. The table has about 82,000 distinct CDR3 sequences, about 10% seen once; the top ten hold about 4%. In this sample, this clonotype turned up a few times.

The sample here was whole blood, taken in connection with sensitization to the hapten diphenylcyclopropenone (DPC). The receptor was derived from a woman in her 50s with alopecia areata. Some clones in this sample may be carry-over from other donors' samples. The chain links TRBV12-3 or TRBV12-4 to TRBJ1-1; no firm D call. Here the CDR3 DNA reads TGTGCCAGCAACCGGGCCCATAACACTGAAGCTTTCTTT. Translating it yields CASNRAHNTEAFF.